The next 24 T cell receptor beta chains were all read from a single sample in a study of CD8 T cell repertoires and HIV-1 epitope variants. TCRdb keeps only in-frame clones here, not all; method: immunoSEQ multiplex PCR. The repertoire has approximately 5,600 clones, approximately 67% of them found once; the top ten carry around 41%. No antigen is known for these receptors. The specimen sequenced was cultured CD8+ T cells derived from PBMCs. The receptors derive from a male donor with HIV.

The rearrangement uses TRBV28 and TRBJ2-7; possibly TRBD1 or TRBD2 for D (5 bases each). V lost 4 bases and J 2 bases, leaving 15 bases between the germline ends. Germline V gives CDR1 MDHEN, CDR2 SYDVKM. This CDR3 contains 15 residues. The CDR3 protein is CASSSLGTEPYEQYF. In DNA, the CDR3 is TGTGCCAGCAGTTCCCTCGGGACCGAACCCTACGAGCAGTACTTC. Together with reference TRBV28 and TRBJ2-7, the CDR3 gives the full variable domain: DVKVTQSSRYLVKRTGEKVFLECVQDMDHENMFWYRQDPGLGLRLIYFSYDVKMKEKGDIPEGYSVSREKKERFSLILESASTNQTSMYLCASSSLGTEPYEQYFGPGTRLTVT.

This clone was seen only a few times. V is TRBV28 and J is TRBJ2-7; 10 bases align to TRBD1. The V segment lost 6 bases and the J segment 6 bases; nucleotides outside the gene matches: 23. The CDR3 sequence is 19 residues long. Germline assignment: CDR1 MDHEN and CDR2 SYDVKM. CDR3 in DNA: TGTGCCAGCAGCTATCTCATCTTCAGACAGGGGGCTCGTGTAGGCGAGCAGTACTTC. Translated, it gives CASSYLIFRQGARVGEQYF. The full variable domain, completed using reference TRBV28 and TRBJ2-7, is DVKVTQSSRYLVKRTGEKVFLECVQDMDHENMFWYRQDPGLGLRLIYFSYDVKMKEKGDIPEGYSVSREKKERFSLILESASTNQTSMYLCASSYLIFRQGARVGEQYFGPGTRLTVT.

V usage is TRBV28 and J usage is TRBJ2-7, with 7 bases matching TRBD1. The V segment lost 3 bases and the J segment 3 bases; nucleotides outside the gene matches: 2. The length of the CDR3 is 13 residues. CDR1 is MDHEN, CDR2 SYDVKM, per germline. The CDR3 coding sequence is TGTGCCAGCAGTTTCCGGGACAGCTACGAGCAGTACTTC. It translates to CASSFRDSYEQYF.

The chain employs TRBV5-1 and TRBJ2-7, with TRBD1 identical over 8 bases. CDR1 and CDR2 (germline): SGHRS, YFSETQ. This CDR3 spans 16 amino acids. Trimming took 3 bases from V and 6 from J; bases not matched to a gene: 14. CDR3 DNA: TGCGCCAGCAGCTACCTTAGACAGGGGTTCATCGGCGAGCAGTACTTC. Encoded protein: CASSYLRQGFIGEQYF.

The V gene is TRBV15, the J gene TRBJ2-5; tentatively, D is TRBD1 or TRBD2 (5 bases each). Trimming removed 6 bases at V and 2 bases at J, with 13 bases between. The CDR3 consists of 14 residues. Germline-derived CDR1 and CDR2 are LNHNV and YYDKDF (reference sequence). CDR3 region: CATREWDGQETQYF. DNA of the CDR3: TGTGCCACCAGGGAATGGGACGGGCAAGAGACCCAGTACTTC.

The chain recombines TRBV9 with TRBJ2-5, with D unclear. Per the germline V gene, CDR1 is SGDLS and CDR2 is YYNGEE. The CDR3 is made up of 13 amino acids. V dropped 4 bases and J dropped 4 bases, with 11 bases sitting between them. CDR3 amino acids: CASSFKLRETQYF. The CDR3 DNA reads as TGTGCCAGCAGCTTTAAGCTACGAGAGACCCAGTACTTC.

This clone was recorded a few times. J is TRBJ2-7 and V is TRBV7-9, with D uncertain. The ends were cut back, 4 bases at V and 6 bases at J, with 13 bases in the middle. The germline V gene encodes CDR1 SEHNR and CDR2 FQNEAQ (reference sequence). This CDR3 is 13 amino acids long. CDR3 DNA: TGTGCCAGCAGCTCGGACCCTCAGCCCGAGCAGTACTTC. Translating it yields CASSSDPQPEQYF.

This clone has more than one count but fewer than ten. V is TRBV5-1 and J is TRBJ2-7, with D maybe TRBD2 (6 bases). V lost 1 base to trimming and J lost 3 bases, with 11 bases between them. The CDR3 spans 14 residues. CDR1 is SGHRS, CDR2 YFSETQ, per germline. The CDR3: CASSLYAGGYEQYF. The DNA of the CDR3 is TGCGCCAGCAGCTTGTATGCCGGGGGCTACGAGCAGTACTTC.

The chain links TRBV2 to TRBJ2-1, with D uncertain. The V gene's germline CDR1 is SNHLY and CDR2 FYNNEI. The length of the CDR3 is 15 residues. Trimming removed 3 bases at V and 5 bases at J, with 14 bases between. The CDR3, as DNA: TGTGCCAGCAGTGAGCCTCTGGCCGAGGACAATGAGCAGTTCTTC. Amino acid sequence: CASSEPLAEDNEQFF.

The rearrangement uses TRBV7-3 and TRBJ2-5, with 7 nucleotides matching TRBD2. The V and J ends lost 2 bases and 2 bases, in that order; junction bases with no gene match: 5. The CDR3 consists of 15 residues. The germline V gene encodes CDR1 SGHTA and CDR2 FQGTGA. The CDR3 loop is CASSLGGGPQETQYF. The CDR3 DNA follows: TGTGCCAGCAGCTTAGGCGGGGGTCCTCAAGAGACCCAGTACTTC. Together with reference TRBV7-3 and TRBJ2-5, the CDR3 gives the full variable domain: GAGVSQTPSNKVTEKGKYVELRCDPISGHTALYWYRQSLGQGPEFLIYFQGTGAADDSGLPNDRFFAVRPEGSVSTLKIQRTERGDSAVYLCASSLGGGPQETQYFGPGTRLLVL.

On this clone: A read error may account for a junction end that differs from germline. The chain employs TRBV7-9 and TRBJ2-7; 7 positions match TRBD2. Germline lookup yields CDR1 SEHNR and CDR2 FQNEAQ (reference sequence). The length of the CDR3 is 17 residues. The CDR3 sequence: CASRLDGPSGAPYEQYF. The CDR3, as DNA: TGTGCCAGCAGATTAGATGGTCCTAGCGGAGCCCCCTACGAGCAGTACTTC.

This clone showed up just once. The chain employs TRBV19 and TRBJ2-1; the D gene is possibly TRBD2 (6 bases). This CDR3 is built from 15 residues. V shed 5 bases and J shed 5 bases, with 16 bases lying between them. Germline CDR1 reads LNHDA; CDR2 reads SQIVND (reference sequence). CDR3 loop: CASSPWIAENNEQFF. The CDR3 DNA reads TGTGCCAGTAGTCCCTGGATAGCGGAGAACAATGAGCAGTTCTTC.

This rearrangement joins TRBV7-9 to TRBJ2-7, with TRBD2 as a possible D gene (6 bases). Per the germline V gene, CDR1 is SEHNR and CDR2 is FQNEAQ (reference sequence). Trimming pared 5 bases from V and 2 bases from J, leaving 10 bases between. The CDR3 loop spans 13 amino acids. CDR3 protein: CASSEGRTYEQYF. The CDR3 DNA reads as TGTGCCAGCAGCGAGGGGAGGACCTACGAGCAGTACTTC.

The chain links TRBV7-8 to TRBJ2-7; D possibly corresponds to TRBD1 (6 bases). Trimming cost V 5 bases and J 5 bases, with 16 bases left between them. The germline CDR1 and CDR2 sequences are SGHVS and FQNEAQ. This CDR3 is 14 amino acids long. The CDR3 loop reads CASSPTRGIDEQYF. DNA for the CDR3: TGTGCCAGCAGCCCAACGAGGGGGATCGACGAGCAGTACTTC.

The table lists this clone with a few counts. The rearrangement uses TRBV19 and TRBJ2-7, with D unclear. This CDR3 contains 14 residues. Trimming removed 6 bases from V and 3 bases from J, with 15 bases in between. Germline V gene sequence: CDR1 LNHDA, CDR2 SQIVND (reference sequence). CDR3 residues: CASSLETIGYEQYF. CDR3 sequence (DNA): TGTGCCAGTAGCCTCGAAACTATCGGCTACGAGCAGTACTTC.

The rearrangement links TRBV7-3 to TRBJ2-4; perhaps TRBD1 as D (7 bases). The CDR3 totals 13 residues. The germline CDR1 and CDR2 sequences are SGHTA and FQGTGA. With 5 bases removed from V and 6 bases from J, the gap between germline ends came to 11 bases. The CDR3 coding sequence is TGTGCCAGCAGCCCCCAGGGGGGAAACATTCAGTACTTC. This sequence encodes CASSPQGGNIQYF.

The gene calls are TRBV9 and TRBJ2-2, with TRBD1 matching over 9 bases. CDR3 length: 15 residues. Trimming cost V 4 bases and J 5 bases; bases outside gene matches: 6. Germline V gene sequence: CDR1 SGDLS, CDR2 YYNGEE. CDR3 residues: CASSITGTGTGELFF. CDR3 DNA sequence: TGTGCCAGCAGCATTACCGGGACAGGGACCGGGGAGCTGTTTTTT.

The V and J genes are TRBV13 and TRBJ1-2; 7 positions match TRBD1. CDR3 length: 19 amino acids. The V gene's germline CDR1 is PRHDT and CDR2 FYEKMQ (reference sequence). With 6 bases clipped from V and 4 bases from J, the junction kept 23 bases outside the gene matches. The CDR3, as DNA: TGTGCCAGCAGGTCCCGGGGGACAGCGCTCCATTCACCGGCCTATGGCTACACCTTC. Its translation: CASRSRGTALHSPAYGYTF.

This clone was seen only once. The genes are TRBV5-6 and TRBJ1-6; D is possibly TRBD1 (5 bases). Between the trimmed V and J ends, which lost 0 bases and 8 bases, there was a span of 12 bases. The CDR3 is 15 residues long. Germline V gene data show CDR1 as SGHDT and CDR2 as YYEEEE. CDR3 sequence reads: CASSLVSGSDSPLHF. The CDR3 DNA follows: TGTGCCAGCAGCTTGGTCTCAGGGTCGGATTCACCCCTCCACTTT.

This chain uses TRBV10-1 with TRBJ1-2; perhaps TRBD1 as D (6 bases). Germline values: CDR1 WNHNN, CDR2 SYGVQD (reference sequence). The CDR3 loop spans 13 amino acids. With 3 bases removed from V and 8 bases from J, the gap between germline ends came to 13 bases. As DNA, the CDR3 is TGCGCCAGCAGTGATCCGGGGGGCGGCGGCTACACCTTC. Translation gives CASSDPGGGGYTF.

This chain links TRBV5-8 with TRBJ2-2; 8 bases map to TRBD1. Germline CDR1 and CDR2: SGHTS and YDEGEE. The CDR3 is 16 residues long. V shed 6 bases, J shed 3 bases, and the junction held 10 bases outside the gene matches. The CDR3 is CASTTHETGDTGELFF. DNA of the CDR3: TGTGCCAGCACCACCCATGAGACAGGGGACACCGGGGAGCTGTTTTTT.

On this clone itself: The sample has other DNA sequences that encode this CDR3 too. CDR3 region: CASSRGQGGSPLHF. CDR3 nucleotides: TGCGCCAGCAGTCGGGGACAGGGTGGTTCACCCCTCCACTTT. The chain has TRBV5-1 and TRBJ1-6; 9 bases fit TRBD1. The CDR3 length is 14 residues. Germline CDR1 reads SGHRS; CDR2 reads YFSETQ. Trimming cost V 5 bases and J 9 bases; bases outside gene matches: 6. Using reference TRBV5-1 and TRBJ1-6 for the parts outside the CDR3, the full variable domain is KAGVTQTPRYLIKTRGQQVTLSCSPISGHRSVSWYQQTPGQGLQFLFEYFSETQRNKGNFPGRFSGRQFSNSRSEMNVSTLELGDSALYLCASSRGQGGSPLHFGNGTRLTVT.

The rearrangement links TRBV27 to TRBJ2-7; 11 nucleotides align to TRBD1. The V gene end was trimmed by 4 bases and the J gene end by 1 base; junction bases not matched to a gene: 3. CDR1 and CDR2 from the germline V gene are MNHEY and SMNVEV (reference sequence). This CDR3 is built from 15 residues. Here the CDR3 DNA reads TGTGCCAGCAGTTCGGGACAGGGGGATTCCTACGAGCAGTACTTC. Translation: CASSSGQGDSYEQYF.

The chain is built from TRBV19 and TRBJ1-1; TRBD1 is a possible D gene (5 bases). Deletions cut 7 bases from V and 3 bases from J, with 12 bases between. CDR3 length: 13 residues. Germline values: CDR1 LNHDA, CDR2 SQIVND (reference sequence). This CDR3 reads CASNPLGDTEAFF. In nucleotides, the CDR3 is TGTGCCAGTAACCCCTTGGGGGACACTGAAGCTTTCTTT.